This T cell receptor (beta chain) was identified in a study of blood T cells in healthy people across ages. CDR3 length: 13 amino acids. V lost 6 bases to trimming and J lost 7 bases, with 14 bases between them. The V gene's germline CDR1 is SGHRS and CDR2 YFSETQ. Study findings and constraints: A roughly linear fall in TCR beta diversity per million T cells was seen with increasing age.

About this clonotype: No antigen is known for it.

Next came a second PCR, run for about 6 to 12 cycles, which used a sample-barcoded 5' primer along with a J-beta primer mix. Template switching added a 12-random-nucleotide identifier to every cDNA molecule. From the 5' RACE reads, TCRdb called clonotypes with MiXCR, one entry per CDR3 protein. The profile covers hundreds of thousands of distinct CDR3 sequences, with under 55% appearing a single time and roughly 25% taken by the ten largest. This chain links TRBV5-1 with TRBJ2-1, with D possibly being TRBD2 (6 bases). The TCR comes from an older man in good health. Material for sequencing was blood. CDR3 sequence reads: CASTLPGRNEQFF. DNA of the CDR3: TGCGCCAGCACACTTCCGGGGAGGAATGAGCAGTTCTTC.